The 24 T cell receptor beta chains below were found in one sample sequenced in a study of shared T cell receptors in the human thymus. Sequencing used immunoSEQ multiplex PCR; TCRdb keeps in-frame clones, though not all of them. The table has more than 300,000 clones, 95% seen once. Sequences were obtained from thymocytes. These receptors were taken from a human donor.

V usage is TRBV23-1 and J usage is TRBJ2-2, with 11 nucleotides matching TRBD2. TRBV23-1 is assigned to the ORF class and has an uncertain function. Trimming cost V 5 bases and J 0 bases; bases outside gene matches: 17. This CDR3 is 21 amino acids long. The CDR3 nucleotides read TGCGCCAGCAGTACCCCCTGTCGGGCTAGCGGGAGGCTCCCGAACACCGGGGAGCTGTTTTTT. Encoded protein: CASSTPCRASGRLPNTGELFF.

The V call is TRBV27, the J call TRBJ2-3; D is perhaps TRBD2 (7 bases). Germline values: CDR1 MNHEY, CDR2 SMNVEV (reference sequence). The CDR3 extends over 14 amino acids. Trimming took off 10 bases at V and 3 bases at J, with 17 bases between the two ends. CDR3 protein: CATRGAGLTDTQYF. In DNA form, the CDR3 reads TGTGCCACCAGGGGAGCGGGATTGACAGATACGCAGTATTTT.

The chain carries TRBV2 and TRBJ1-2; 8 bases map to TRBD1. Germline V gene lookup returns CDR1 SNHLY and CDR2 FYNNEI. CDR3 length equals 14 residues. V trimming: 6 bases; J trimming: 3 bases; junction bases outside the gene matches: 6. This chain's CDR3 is CASSPKTGDYGYTF. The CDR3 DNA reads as TGTGCCAGCAGCCCGAAGACAGGGGACTATGGCTACACCTTC.

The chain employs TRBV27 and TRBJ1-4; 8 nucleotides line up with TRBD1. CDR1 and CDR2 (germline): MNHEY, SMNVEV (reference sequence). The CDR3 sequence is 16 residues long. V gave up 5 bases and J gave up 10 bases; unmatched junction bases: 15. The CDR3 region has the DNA TGTGCCAGCAGTGCCCATCCAGGGGGCAATTGGGGAAAACTGTTTTTT. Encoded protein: CASSAHPGGNWGKLFF.

The CDR3 bases are TGTGCCAGCAGCCCGGGAGTAGCGGGGGCCTACGAGCAGTACTTC. This encodes CASSPGVAGAYEQYF. J is TRBJ2-7 and V is TRBV9, with TRBD2 matching over 9 bases. Per the germline V gene, CDR1 is SGDLS and CDR2 is YYNGEE. J lost 2 bases, V lost 4 bases, and 7 bases had no gene match. This CDR3 is built from 15 residues.

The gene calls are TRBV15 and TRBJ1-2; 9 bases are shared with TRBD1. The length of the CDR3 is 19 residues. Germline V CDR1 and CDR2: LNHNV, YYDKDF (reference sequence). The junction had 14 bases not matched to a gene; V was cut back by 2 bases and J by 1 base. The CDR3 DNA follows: TGTGCCACCAGCAGAATGGGTAGGGACAGGGCTGAAGTTAACTATGGCTACACCTTC. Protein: CATSRMGRDRAEVNYGYTF.

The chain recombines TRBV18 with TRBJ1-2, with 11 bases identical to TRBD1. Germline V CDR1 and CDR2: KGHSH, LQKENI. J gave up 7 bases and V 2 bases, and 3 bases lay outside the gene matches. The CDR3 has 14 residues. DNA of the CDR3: TGTGCCAGCTCACCAGGACAGGGGGCGCTTGGCTACACCTTC. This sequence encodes CASSPGQGALGYTF.

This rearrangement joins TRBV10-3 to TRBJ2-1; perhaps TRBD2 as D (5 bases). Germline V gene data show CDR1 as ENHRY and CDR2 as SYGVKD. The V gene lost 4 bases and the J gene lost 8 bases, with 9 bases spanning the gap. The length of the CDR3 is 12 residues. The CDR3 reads CAISGVRDEQFF. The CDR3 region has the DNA TGTGCCATCAGTGGCGTGAGGGATGAGCAGTTCTTC.

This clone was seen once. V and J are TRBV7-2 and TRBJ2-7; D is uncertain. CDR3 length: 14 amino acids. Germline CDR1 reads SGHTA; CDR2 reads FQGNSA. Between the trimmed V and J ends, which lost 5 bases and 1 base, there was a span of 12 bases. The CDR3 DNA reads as TGTGCCAGCAGCCCTCCTGGGCTTTCCTACGAGCAGTACTTC. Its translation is CASSPPGLSYEQYF. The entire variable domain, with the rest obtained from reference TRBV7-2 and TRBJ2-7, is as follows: GAGVSQSPSNKVTEKGKDVELRCDPISGHTALYWYRQSLGQGLEFLIYFQGNSAPDKSGLPSDRFSAERTGGSVSTLTIQRTQQEDSAVYLCASSPPGLSYEQYFGPGTRLTVT.

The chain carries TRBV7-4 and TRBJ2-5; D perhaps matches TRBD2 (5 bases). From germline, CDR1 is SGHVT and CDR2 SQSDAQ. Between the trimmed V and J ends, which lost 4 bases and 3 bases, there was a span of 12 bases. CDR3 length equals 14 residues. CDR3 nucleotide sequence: TGTGCCAGCAGCTCGGGGAACGGCGAAGAGACCCAGTACTTC. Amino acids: CASSSGNGEETQYF.

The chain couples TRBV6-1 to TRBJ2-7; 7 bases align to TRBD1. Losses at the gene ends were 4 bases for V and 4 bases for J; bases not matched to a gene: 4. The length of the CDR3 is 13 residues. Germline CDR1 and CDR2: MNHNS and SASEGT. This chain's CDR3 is CASSGDRAYEQYF. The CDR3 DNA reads TGTGCCAGCAGTGGTGACAGGGCATACGAGCAGTACTTC.

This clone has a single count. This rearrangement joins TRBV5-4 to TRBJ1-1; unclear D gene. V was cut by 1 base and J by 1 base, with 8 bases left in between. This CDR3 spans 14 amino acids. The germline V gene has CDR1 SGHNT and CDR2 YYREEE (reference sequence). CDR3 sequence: CASSLNSANTEAFF. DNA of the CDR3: TGTGCCAGCAGCTTGAATTCAGCGAACACTGAAGCTTTCTTT.

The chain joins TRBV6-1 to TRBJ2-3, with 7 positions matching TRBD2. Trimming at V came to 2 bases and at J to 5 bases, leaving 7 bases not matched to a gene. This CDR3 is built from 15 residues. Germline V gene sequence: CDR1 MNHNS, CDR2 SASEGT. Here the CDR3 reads CASSENASGKDTQYF. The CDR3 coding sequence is TGTGCCAGCAGTGAAAACGCTAGCGGTAAAGATACGCAGTATTTT.

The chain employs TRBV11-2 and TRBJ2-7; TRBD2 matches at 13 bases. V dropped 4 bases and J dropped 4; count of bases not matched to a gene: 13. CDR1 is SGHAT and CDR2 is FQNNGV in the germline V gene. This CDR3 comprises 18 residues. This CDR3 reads CASSSGLAGYLAAYEQYF. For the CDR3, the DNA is TGTGCCAGCAGCTCGGGACTAGCGGGATATCTTGCGGCGTACGAGCAGTACTTC.

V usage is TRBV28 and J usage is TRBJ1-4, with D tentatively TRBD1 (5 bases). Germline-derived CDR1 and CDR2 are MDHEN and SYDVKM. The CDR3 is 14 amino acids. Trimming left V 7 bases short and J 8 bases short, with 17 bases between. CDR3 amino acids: CASTWAGPLEKLFF. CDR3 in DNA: TGTGCCAGCACCTGGGCGGGGCCCCTCGAAAAACTGTTTTTT.

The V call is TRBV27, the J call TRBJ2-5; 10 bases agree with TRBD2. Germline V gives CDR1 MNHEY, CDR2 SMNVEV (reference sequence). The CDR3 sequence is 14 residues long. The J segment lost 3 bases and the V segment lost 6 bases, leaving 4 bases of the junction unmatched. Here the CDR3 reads CASRGLADEETQYF. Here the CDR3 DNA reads TGTGCCAGCAGAGGACTAGCGGATGAAGAGACCCAGTACTTC.

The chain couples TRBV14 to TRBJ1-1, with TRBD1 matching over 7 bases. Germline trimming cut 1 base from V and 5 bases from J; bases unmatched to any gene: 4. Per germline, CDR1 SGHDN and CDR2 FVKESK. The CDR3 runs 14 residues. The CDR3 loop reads CASSQGPGGTEAFF. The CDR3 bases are TGTGCCAGCAGCCAAGGGCCAGGGGGTACTGAAGCTTTCTTT.

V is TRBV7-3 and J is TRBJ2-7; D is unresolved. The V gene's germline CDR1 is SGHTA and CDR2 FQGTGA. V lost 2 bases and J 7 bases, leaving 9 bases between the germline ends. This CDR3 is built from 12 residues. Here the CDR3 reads CASSLPAGEQYF. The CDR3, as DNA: TGTGCCAGCAGCTTACCAGCTGGGGAGCAGTACTTC.

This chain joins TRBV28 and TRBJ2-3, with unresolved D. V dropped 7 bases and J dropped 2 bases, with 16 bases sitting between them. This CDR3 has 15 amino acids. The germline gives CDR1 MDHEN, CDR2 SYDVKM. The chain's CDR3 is CASTPRQALTDTQYF. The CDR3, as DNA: TGTGCCAGCACCCCCCGGCAGGCCCTCACAGATACGCAGTATTTT.

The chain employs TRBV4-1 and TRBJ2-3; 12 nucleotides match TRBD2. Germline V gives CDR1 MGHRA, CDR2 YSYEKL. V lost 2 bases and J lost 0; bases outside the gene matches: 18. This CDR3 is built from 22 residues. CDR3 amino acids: CASSQILGDMTSGSWSTDTQYF. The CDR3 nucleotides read TGCGCCAGCAGCCAAATATTGGGTGATATGACTAGCGGGAGTTGGAGCACAGATACGCAGTATTTT.

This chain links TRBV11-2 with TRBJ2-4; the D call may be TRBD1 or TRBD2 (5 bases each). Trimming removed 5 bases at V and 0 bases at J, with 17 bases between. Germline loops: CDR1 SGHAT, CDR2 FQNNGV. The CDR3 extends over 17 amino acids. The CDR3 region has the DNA TGTGCCAGCAGCCCAGAGGGGAGATTACTAGCCAAAAACATTCAGTACTTC. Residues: CASSPEGRLLAKNIQYF.

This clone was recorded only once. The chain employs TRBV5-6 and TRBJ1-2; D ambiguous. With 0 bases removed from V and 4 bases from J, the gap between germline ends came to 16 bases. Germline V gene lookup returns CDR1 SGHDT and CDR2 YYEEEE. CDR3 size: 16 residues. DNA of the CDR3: TGTGCCAGCAGCTTGGCCTTGTGGGTCTCCCCCTATGGCTACACCTTC. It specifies CASSLALWVSPYGYTF.

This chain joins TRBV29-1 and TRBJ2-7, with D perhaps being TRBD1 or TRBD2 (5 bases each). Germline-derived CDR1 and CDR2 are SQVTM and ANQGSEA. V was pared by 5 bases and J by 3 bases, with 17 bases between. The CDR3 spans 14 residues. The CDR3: CSVQPGPVGYEQYF. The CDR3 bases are TGCAGCGTTCAACCGGGACCGGTGGGCTACGAGCAGTACTTC.

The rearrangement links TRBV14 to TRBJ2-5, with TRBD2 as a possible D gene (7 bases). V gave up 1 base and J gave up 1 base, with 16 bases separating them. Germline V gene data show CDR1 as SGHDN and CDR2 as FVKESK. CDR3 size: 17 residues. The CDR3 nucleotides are TGTGCCAGCAGCCAAGGGGGGGGCAGCTCTTTCCAAGAGACCCAGTACTTC. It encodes CASSQGGGSSFQETQYF. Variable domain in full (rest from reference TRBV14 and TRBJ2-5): EAGVTQFPSHSVIEKGQTVTLRCDPISGHDNLYWYRRVMGKEIKFLLHFVKESKQDESGMPNNRFLAERTGGTYSTLKVQPAELEDSGVYFCASSQGGGSSFQETQYFGPGTRLLVL.